This T cell receptor (beta chain) was recovered during a study of identical twins. J lost 8 bases, V lost 6 bases, and 8 bases had no gene match. The length of the CDR3 is 14 residues. Germline V gives CDR1 ENHRY, CDR2 SYGVKD. TCRdb analysed the 5' RACE reads with MiXCR anew, one entry per CDR3 protein. This table holds 500,000 to 550,000 distinct CDR3 sequences, 22% found once. This same sample was also taken into another study, of T cells expressing NK-cell markers. That paper states: About 1.0-8% of CD8+ T cells in roughly six donors belonged to dominant NKG2C+ clonotypes.

This receptor was taken from a woman younger than 30 in good health. Sequencing used CD4+ T cells sorted from blood. The chain is built from TRBV10-3 and TRBJ2-1, with 9 bases matching TRBD1. The CDR3 coding sequence is TGTGCCATCAGCAGCGGGACAGGGATCGATGAGCAGTTCTTC. Its protein product is CAISSGTGIDEQFF.